This entry lists 18 T cell receptor beta chains sequenced from one sample in a study of T cell repertoires in cytomegalovirus infection. MiXCR, applied by TCRdb to the reads, yields one record per CDR3 protein. This table has some 250,000 distinct CDR3 sequences, 9.1% appearing once. Source material: PBMCs. The receptors here all came from a human donor in good health (CMV status not recorded). Some clones in this sample may be carry-over from other donors' samples.

J is TRBJ2-5 and V is TRBV28; TRBD1 aligns across 8 bases. The CDR3 runs 16 residues. CDR1 and CDR2 (germline): MDHEN, SYDVKM. Trimming cost V 0 bases and J 6 bases; bases outside gene matches: 9. Here the CDR3 reads CASSLWSGGSTKTQYF. The CDR3 region has the DNA TGTGCCAGCAGTTTATGGTCAGGGGGCAGTACGAAGACCCAGTACTTC.

The sample holds one count of this clonotype. This chain connects TRBV20-1 to TRBJ2-3, with 8 bases matching TRBD2. V shed 7 bases, J shed 1 base, and the junction held 4 bases outside the gene matches. Looked up from germline, CDR1 is DFQATT and CDR2 is SNEGSKA (reference sequence). The CDR3 totals 13 residues. CDR3 residues: CSGVAGRTDTQYF. The CDR3 DNA follows: TGCAGTGGGGTAGCGGGACGCACAGATACGCAGTATTTT.

This clonotype was counted ten times or more. This CDR3 is CASRYKGLSQETQYF. In DNA form, the CDR3 reads TGTGCCAGCAGGTATAAGGGACTCAGCCAAGAGACCCAGTACTTC. This chain uses TRBV7-2 with TRBJ2-5; D is possibly TRBD2 (6 bases). The CDR3 length is 15 residues. Germline CDR1 is SGHTA and CDR2 is FQGNSA. Trimming removed 6 bases at V and 1 base at J, with 15 bases between.

This clonotype was counted many times. This chain joins TRBV11-3 and TRBJ2-1; a weak D match, TRBD2 (6 bases). V was cut by 4 bases and J by 8 bases, with 12 bases left in between. The germline gives CDR1 SGHNT, CDR2 YENEEA. The CDR3 length is 13 residues. The CDR3 protein is CASSSAGRYEQFF. The DNA of the CDR3 is TGTGCCAGCAGCTCCGCGGGAAGATATGAGCAGTTCTTC.

The chain combines TRBV20-1 with TRBJ1-5; tentatively, D is TRBD1 (6 bases). Deletions cut 1 base from V and 6 bases from J, with 13 bases between. CDR3 size: 14 residues. Germline CDR1 and CDR2: DFQATT and SNEGSKA (reference sequence). CDR3 sequence: CSARAQGSGQPQHF. As DNA, the CDR3 is TGCAGTGCTAGAGCTCAGGGGTCAGGTCAGCCCCAGCATTTT.

The chain uses TRBV15 and TRBJ1-2, with 8 bases lining up with TRBD1. Looked up from germline, CDR1 is LNHNV and CDR2 is YYDKDF (reference sequence). The V gene end was trimmed by 1 base and the J gene end by 1 base; junction bases not matched to a gene: 8. This CDR3 contains 17 residues. This chain's CDR3 is CATSRGAGGARNYGYTF. Written as DNA, the CDR3 is TGTGCCACCAGCAGAGGGGCAGGGGGCGCCCGTAACTATGGCTACACCTTC.

The sample holds a few counts of this clonotype. V gene TRBV12-3 or TRBV12-4 combines with J gene TRBJ1-1; no clear D. V lost 4 bases to trimming and J lost 8 bases, with 14 bases between them. The CDR3 length is 13 residues. The CDR3 nucleotides are TGTGCCAGCAGTTCAAGCCCGGGGAAAGAAGCTTTCTTT. It translates to CASSSSPGKEAFF.

This clonotype was counted ten times or more. The gene calls are TRBV6-1 and TRBJ1-1; possibly TRBD1 for D (5 bases). V gave up 6 bases and J gave up 0 bases, with 20 bases separating them. CDR3 length equals 17 residues. Germline V gene sequence: CDR1 MNHNS, CDR2 SASEGT. CDR3 in DNA: TGTGCCAGCAGCCCTAAGGGACTTGGCACGCTGAACACTGAAGCTTTCTTT. This translates into CASSPKGLGTLNTEAFF.

This chain links TRBV25-1 with TRBJ1-2; TRBD1 might be the D (5 bases). Trimming stripped 1 base from V and 7 bases from J, with 19 bases between. The germline CDR1 and CDR2 sequences are MGHDK and SYGVNS. The CDR3 loop spans 16 amino acids. CDR3 DNA sequence: TGTGCCAGCAGTGAATTGGGGTTGGGGGACCGTCCTGGCTACACCTTC. It encodes CASSELGLGDRPGYTF.

In its sample, this clonotype was seen a few times. V gene TRBV14 combines with J gene TRBJ2-3; a weak D match, TRBD2 (5 bases). Between the trimmed V and J ends, which lost 1 base and 4 bases, there was a span of 9 bases. The CDR3 sequence is 14 residues long. CDR1 SGHDN and CDR2 FVKESK come from the germline V gene. The CDR3 protein is CASSQVVGADTQYF. CDR3 in DNA: TGTGCCAGCAGCCAAGTAGTCGGGGCAGATACGCAGTATTTT.

This chain connects TRBV10-3 to TRBJ2-3; 11 bases are shared with TRBD2. Germline loops: CDR1 ENHRY, CDR2 SYGVKD. This CDR3 spans 14 amino acids. V gave up 6 bases and J gave up 3 bases; unmatched junction bases: 2. The CDR3 bases are TGTGCCATCAGGACTAGCGGGACAACAGATACGCAGTATTTT. This encodes CAIRTSGTTDTQYF.

The CDR3 reads CAWTLPAKNIQYF. The CDR3 nucleotides are TGTGCCTGGACTTTACCGGCCAAAAACATTCAGTACTTC. V is TRBV30 and J is TRBJ2-4, with D hard to call. Germline lookup yields CDR1 GTSNPN and CDR2 SVGIG (reference sequence). V was clipped by 4 bases and J by 1 base, with 8 bases between them. The CDR3 totals 13 residues.

The rearrangement uses TRBV7-2 and TRBJ1-2; D is unresolved. Germline-derived CDR1 and CDR2 are SGHTA and FQGNSA. The CDR3 runs 14 residues. Trimming took 3 bases from V and 2 from J, leaving 10 bases between them. The CDR3 protein is CASSLAPPNYGYTF. DNA of the CDR3: TGTGCCAGCAGCTTGGCTCCCCCAAACTATGGCTACACCTTC.

The rearrangement uses TRBV2 and TRBJ2-1; D is perhaps TRBD2 (5 bases). Germline CDR1 and CDR2: SNHLY and FYNNEI. V lost 0 bases and J 7 bases, leaving 13 bases between the germline ends. CDR3 size: 15 residues. The CDR3 coding sequence is TGTGCCAGCAGTGAAGCCCTTACTAGTCTTAATGAGCAGTTCTTC. Protein: CASSEALTSLNEQFF. Full variable domain (outside the CDR3, taken from reference TRBV2 and TRBJ2-1): EPEVTQTPSHQVTQMGQEVILRCVPISNHLYFYWYRQILGQKVEFLVSFYNNEISEKSEIFDDQFSVERPDGSNFTLKIRSTKLEDSAMYFCASSEALTSLNEQFFGPGTRLTVL.

This clonotype has more than one count but fewer than ten. The chain is built from TRBV6-5 and TRBJ1-5; the D gene is possibly TRBD1 (6 bases). The germline V and J ends were trimmed by 2 bases and 6 bases, with 11 bases remaining between them. Germline CDR1 MNHEY, CDR2 SVGAGI. The CDR3 covers 14 residues. Written as DNA, the CDR3 is TGTGCCAGCAGTTACACAGGGACCGGTCAGCCCCAGCATTTT. Translating gives CASSYTGTGQPQHF.

In this sample, this clonotype turned up many times. This chain joins TRBV7-6 and TRBJ2-5; no firm D call. Germline V gives CDR1 SGHVS, CDR2 FNYEAQ. Between the trimmed V and J ends, which lost 5 bases and 4 bases, there was a span of 14 bases. The CDR3 has 14 amino acids. The CDR3 loop reads CASSNGPVGETQYF. The CDR3 nucleotides read TGTGCCAGCAGCAACGGACCCGTGGGAGAGACCCAGTACTTC.

The chain carries TRBV6-5 and TRBJ2-1; D gene unclear. Deletions cut 0 bases from V and 4 bases from J, with 4 bases between. The V gene's germline CDR1 is MNHEY and CDR2 SVGAGI. The CDR3 is 13 amino acids. CDR3 loop: CASSYSEYNEQFF. CDR3 DNA sequence: TGTGCCAGCAGTTACTCGGAGTACAATGAGCAGTTCTTC.

This clonotype has ten or more counts. V and J are TRBV13 and TRBJ1-1; no clear D. Germline V gene sequence: CDR1 PRHDT, CDR2 FYEKMQ (reference sequence). The CDR3 contains 14 residues. V dropped 5 bases and J dropped 0 bases, with 10 bases sitting between them. The CDR3 DNA reads as TGTGCCAGCAGCCCTGGAGGGTTGAACACTGAAGCTTTCTTT. Translated, it gives CASSPGGLNTEAFF.